The sequence of this T cell receptor (beta chain) was determined in a study of OX40 agonist ivuxolimab in advanced cancers. In the study overall: Ivuxolimab was an agonistic, fully human IgG2 monoclonal antibody directed against OX40 (CD134), a costimulatory receptor. Intravenous ivuxolimab was administered to patients every 2 weeks at six dose levels: 0.01, 0.1, 0.3, 1.5, 3 and 10 mg/kg. Among the approximately 54 dose-escalation patients, about 20 had hepatocellular carcinoma, approximately 15 melanoma, 9 renal cell carcinoma and 9 head and neck cancer. A male proportion of nearly 85% and a mean age of around 60 years, ranging from 23 to 79, were recorded for the dose-escalation cohort. Patients were allowed to have had prior anti-PD-1, anti-PD-L1 or anti-CTLA-4 therapy, and about 40% of the dose-escalation patients had been treated with checkpoint inhibitors. Partial responses occurred in three dose-escalation patients: two with cutaneous melanoma and one with hepatocellular carcinoma. Peripheral TCRbeta sequencing was intended to test whether TCR sequence diversity was altered and clonal T-cell expansion was caused by ivuxolimab. The paper describes the monotherapy dose-escalation part (N = 52 patients) of the phase I trial of ivuxolimab. Results the study describes overall, beyond this receptor: On average, CD8+ T cells showed more expanded clones than CD4+ T cells after ivuxolimab. In partial responders in the 0.1-3.0 mg/kg groups, normalized peripheral clonal expansion was found to be among the lowest, especially among CD8+ T cells. At doses of 0.1 to 3.0 mg/kg, clonal expansion of both CD4+ and CD8+ blood T cells was observed from baseline to week 6. Low levels of normalized T-cell clonal expansion were also seen in some nonresponding patients. Antigen specificity was not determined for the clonally expanded peripheral T cells.

To sequence the TCRbeta CDR3 region, genomic DNA was isolated from the sorted cells. The immunoSEQ Assay was used to sequence the TCRbeta CDR3 regions. Drawn from immuneACCESS, this table holds only the in-frame rearrangements with V and J called that TCRdb kept. Clones are partly lost; checked studies trace under half to an unresolved V gene and leave the rest unexplained. This sample holds 23,000 or so clones; approximately 77% were observed only once. Approximately 2% of the sample goes to the ten largest clones. The CDR3 has 15 amino acids, counting the end cysteine and phenylalanine. Only CDR3 DNA remains: 45 bases, in frame from the first base. At the junction V is shortened by 10 bases and J by 10 bases; bases outside the gene matches: 18. According to the germline V gene, CDR1 reads MNHNS and CDR2 reads SASEGT. Concerning this clone itself: The antigen this receptor binds is unknown. No clone much larger than this one lies a single base away; base qualities are absent.

The trial excluded patients who had a history of autoimmune disease or who were on systemic immunosuppression. Peripheral blood for TCR sequencing was drawn from every dose cohort at baseline, at cycle 4 day 1 and at cycle 7 day 1. The samples were drawn from a first-in-human, open-label, multicenter phase I dose-escalation trial of ivuxolimab. Adults with locally advanced or metastatic head and neck squamous cell, hepatocellular, melanoma or renal cell carcinoma were enrolled in the trial. Before TCR sequencing, CD4+ T cells and CD8+ T cells from peripheral blood were sorted into separate populations.

The V and J segments used are TRBV6-1 and TRBJ2-1, with 8 bases in between that match TRBD2. This clonotype was sampled from an adult with an advanced solid tumor such as melanoma, head and neck, liver or kidney cancer. The sequences come from CD4+ or CD8+ T cells sorted from blood, collected in a trial of the OX40 agonist ivuxolimab. The encoded CDR3 is CATPGGKWEEGEQFF. The DNA sequence is TGTGCCACCCCGGGGGGGAAGTGGGAGGAGGGCGAGCAGTTCTTC.